This record covers a single T cell receptor beta chain. As yet, its antigen is unknown. These data are taken from a study of blood T cells in healthy people across ages. Study-level points and caveats: Relative to aged donors, long-lived donors carried more naive CD4+ cells and displayed higher diversity.

Next came a second PCR, run for 7 to 11 cycles, which used a sample-barcoded 5' primer along with a J-beta primer mix. TCRdb reanalysed the 5' RACE reads using MiXCR and keeps one entry per CDR3 protein. Here the sample spans 600,000 to 850,000 distinct CDR3 sequences, roughly two fifths being singletons. Germline V gene sequence: CDR1 MNHEY, CDR2 SVGEGT. This CDR3 comprises 15 residues. Trimming cost V 6 bases and J 9 bases; bases outside gene matches: 12. Specimen: blood. The clonotype was recovered from a woman between 55 and 75 years old in good health. The V gene is TRBV6-2 or TRBV6-3, the J gene TRBJ2-1; 9 nucleotides align to TRBD1. The CDR3 nucleotides are TGTGCCAGCAGCTTTACAGGGGGCGGTTCAGGTGAGCAGTTCTTC. It is translated as CASSFTGGGSGEQFF.